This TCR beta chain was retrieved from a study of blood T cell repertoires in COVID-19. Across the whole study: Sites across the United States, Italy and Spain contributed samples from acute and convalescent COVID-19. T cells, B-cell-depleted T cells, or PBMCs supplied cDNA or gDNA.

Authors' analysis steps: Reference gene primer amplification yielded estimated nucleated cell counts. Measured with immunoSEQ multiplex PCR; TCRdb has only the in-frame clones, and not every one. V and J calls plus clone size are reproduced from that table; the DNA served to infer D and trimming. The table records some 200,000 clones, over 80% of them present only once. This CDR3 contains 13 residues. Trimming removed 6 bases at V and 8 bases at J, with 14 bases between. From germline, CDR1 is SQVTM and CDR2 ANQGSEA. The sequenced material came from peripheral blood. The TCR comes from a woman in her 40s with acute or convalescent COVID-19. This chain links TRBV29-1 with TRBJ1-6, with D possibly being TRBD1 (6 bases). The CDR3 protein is CSVRETGDSPLHF. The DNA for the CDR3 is TGCAGCGTGCGTGAGACAGGTGATTCACCCCTCCACTTT. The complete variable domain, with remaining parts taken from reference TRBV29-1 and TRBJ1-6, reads SAVISQKPSRDICQRGTSLTIQCQVDSQVTMMFWYRQQPGQSLTLIATANQGSEATYESGFVIDKFPISRPNLTFSTLTVSNMSPEDSSIYLCSVRETGDSPLHFGNGTRLTVT.